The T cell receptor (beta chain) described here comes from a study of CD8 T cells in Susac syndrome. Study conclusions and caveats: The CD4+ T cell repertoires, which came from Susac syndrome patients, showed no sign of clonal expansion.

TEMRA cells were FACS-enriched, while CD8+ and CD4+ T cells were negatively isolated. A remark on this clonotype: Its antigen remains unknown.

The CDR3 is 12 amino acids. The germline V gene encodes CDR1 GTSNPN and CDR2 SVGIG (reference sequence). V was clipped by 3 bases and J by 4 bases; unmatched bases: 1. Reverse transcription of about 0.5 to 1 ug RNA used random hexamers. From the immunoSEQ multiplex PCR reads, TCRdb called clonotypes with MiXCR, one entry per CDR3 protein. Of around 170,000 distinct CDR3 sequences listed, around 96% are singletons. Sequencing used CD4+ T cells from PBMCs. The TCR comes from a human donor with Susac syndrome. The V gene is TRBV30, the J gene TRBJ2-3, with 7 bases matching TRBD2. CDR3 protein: CAWSAGADTQYF. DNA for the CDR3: TGTGCCTGGAGCGCGGGAGCAGATACGCAGTATTTT.